The rows below give T cell receptor beta chains drawn from one sample of a study of T cells in Graves' hyperthyroidism and ophthalmopathy. TCRdb analysed the multiplex PCR reads with MiXCR anew, one entry per CDR3 protein. The sample lists 500,000 to 650,000 distinct CDR3 sequences, roughly 14% occurring once. The sample taken for sequencing was blood. These receptors came from a woman aged 50 to 65 with Graves' ophthalmopathy. The CDR3 runs from the conserved cysteine through the conserved F or W. The D gene is left open where the match is weak. Size is omitted from some rows. Given values are once, few, many or a class for expanded clones.

many	-	TRBV11-3	TRBJ2-1	15	TGTGCCAGCAGCGCCGGGACAGGGGTCGCGGGAGGGGAGTTCTTC	CASSAGTGVAGGEFF
many	TRBD2	TRBV27	TRBJ2-5	14	TGTGCCAGCACTCGGCGGGGGGGGCTGGAGACCCAGTACTTC	CASTRRGGLETQYF
-	TRBD2	TRBV6-1	TRBJ2-7	15	TGTGCCAGCAGCCTAGGACTAGCGGTAACGTCCGAGCAGTACTTC	CASSLGLAVTSEQYF
-	TRBD2	TRBV7-2	TRBJ2-2	17	TGTGCCAGCAGCTTAGCGCAGACTAGCGGGAGTGGCGGGGAGCTGTTTTTT	CASSLAQTSGSGGELFF
many	-	TRBV29-1	TRBJ2-1	12	TGCAGCGTTGATATGGCCAACAATGAGCAGTTCTTC	CSVDMANNEQFF
many	-	TRBV6-5	TRBJ1-1	15	TGTGCCAGCAGTTACAGTGACAGGCTTGCATATGAAGCTTTCTTT	CASSYSDRLAYEAFF
many	TRBD2	TRBV28	TRBJ2-1	15	TGTGCCAGCAGTGAAACCGGGACTAGTTACAATGAGCAGTTCTTC	CASSETGTSYNEQFF
many	TRBD1	TRBV27	TRBJ1-5	16	TGTGCCAGCAGTTCGAAAGGGACAGGGAGTCATCAGCCCCAGCATTTT	CASSSKGTGSHQPQHF
many	-	TRBV12-3/TRBV12-4	TRBJ2-7	14	TGTGCCAGCAGCTTCCGGGACGGCCTCTACGAGCAGTACTTC	CASSFRDGLYEQYF
-	-	TRBV19	TRBJ2-1	14	TGTGCCAGTAGTATAGATTTCAGGGCAAGGGGGCAGTTCTTC	CASSIDFRARGQFF
many	-	TRBV7-2	TRBJ2-7	14	TGTGCCAGCAGGGGTTCTTTGGGACGATACGAGCAGTACTTC	CASRGSLGRYEQYF
many	-	TRBV7-2	TRBJ2-1	15	TGTGCCAGCAGCTCCTCTGCGGAGGCCTACAATGAGCAGTTCTTC	CASSSSAEAYNEQFF
few	-	TRBV27	TRBJ1-2	13	TGTGCCAGCAGTTTAAGCGCTCTATCTGGCTACACCTTC	CASSLSALSGYTF
few	-	TRBV13	TRBJ1-1	15	TGTGCCAGCAGAGTCGACGGGGGGGGGAACACTGAAGCTTTCTTT	CASRVDGGGNTEAFF
-	-	TRBV13	TRBJ1-2	15	TGTGCCAGCAGCACCACCCCGGGGGGCAACTATGGCTACACCTTC	CASSTTPGGNYGYTF
few	TRBD1	TRBV7-3	TRBJ2-1	16	TGTGCCAGCAGCTTAATCGGACAGGGACGATACGATGAGCAGTTCTTC	CASSLIGQGRYDEQFF
-	TRBD1	TRBV6-1	TRBJ2-1	15	TGTGCCAGCAGGAGCCCGGGACAGCACTACAATGAGCAGTTCTTC	CASRSPGQHYNEQFF
-	-	TRBV4-3	TRBJ2-7	14	TGCGCCAGCAGCCAAGACCACAGGGTGGACGAGCAGTACTTC	CASSQDHRVDEQYF
many	TRBD1	TRBV6-1	TRBJ1-1	18	TGTGCCAGCAGACACATGACAGGGGGCGGGTTCGGTGACACTGAAGCTTTCTTT	CASRHMTGGGFGDTEAFF
many	-	TRBV27	TRBJ1-5	14	TGTGCCAGCAGTTTATTCTCCGGTGGACAGCCCCAGCATTTT	CASSLFSGGQPQHF
many	TRBD2	TRBV28	TRBJ2-1	18	TGTGCCAGCAGTTCGCCTAGCGGGAGGGCCGTGGGATACAATGAGCAGTTCTTC	CASSSPSGRAVGYNEQFF
-	-	TRBV10-3	TRBJ1-2	14	TGTGCCATCAGTTACGACAGGACCAACTATGGCTACACCTTC	CAISYDRTNYGYTF
-	-	TRBV5-1	TRBJ1-1	14	TGCGCCAGCAGCTTATACAGTCAGAACACTGAAGCTTTCTTT	CASSLYSQNTEAFF
many	TRBD2	TRBV9	TRBJ2-3	16	TGTGCCAGCAGCGAAGAAAGCGGGAGGGCCGCAGATACGCAGTATTTT	CASSEESGRAADTQYF
few	-	TRBV4-1	TRBJ2-1	16	TGCGCCAGCAGCCAAGTGTCGACGGAGCGCTTCAATGAGCAGTTCTTC	CASSQVSTERFNEQFF
few	-	TRBV18	TRBJ1-6	14	TGTGCCAGCTCACCACCAGGGTATAATTCACCCCTCCACTTT	CASSPPGYNSPLHF
many	-	TRBV7-2	TRBJ1-2	15	TGTGCCAGCAGCTCCCCCAAGACAGGAAACTATGGCTACACCTTC	CASSSPKTGNYGYTF
few	TRBD1	TRBV7-3	TRBJ1-6	15	TGTGCCAGCAGCGCCGGGACAGGGCCCAATTCACCCCTCCACTTT	CASSAGTGPNSPLHF
many	-	TRBV7-3	TRBJ2-2	16	TGTGCCAGCAGCTTAAAGTCCCGCACAGTCACCGGGGAGCTGTTTTTT	CASSLKSRTVTGELFF
few	TRBD1	TRBV2	TRBJ2-1	15	TGTGCCAGCATCCCGGGGACAGGGCCTTACAATGAGCAGTTCTTC	CASIPGTGPYNEQFF
many	TRBD1	TRBV28	TRBJ2-7	15	TGTGCCAGCACACAGCCGGGACAGGGGGCTCGCGAGCAGTACTTC	CASTQPGQGAREQYF
many	TRBD2	TRBV28	TRBJ2-1	14	TGTGCCATCGATACTAGCGTGGGTATCAATGAGCAGTTCTTC	CAIDTSVGINEQFF
few	-	TRBV29-1	TRBJ2-7	14	TGCAGCGTTGAAGTGCCCGGTAGCTCCTACGAGCAGTACTTC	CSVEVPGSSYEQYF
many	TRBD1	TRBV18	TRBJ2-7	15	TGTGCCAGCTCACCCCAGGGGGCGAACTCCTACGAGCAGTACTTC	CASSPQGANSYEQYF
many	-	TRBV28	TRBJ1-1	14	TGTGCCAGCAGTTCAGGGGCTTTGAACACTGAAGCTTTCTTT	CASSSGALNTEAFF
many	TRBD1	TRBV28	TRBJ2-1	16	TGTGCCAGCATGGATGTTGCGGGACAGGGTTTTCATGAGCAGTTCTTC	CASMDVAGQGFHEQFF
-	-	TRBV11-2	TRBJ1-5	14	TGTGCCAGCAGCTTACGGGGGGCGAATCAGCCCCAGCATTTT	CASSLRGANQPQHF
many	-	TRBV7-9	TRBJ1-1	15	TGTGCCAGCAGCCCCGGGGGGAACATGAACACTGAAGCTTTCTTT	CASSPGGNMNTEAFF
-	TRBD2	TRBV7-2	TRBJ2-1	19	TGTGCCAGCACCACCGAGGTCGCGGGAGGGGTCCAGGTTTACAATGAGCAGTTCTTC	CASTTEVAGGVQVYNEQFF
many	TRBD2	TRBV20-1	TRBJ2-7	15	TGCAGTATACAAGACTGGACTAGCGGGTATTACGAGCAGTACTTC	CSIQDWTSGYYEQYF